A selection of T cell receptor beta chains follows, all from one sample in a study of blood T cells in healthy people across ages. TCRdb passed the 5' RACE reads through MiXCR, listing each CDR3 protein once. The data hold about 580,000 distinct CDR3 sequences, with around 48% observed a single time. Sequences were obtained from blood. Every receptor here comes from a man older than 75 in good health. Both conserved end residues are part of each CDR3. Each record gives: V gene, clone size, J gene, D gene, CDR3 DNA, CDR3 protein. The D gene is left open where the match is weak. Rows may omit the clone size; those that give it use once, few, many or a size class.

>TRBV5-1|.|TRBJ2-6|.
TGCGCCAGCAGCTTGGGGCCCGGGGTTGGGGCCAACGTCCTGACTTTC
CASSLGPGVGANVLTF
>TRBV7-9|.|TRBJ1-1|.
TGTGCCAGCAGCCCCCCGGGACGGTTGAACACTGAAGCTTTCTTT
CASSPPGRLNTEAFF
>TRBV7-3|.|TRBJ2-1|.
TGTGCCAGCAGCTTGGCCCTGTCGACAAACAATCAGGCAAATGAGCAGTTCTTC
CASSLALSTNNQANEQFF
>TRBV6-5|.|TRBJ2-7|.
TGTGCCAGCAGTGACTCCCCAGTTCGGGAGCAGTACTTC
CASSDSPVREQYF
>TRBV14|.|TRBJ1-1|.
TGTGCCAGCAGCCAAGATTGGCAGGAGGCTTTCTTT
CASSQDWQEAFF
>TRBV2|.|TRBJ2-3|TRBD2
TGTGCCAGCAGGGGGACTAGCGCCCTGCCCTACACAGATACGCAGTATTTT
CASRGTSALPYTDTQYF
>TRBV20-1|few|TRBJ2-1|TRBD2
TGCAGTGCTCACCCGGGACTAGCGGTCAATGAGCAGTTCTTC
CSAHPGLAVNEQFF
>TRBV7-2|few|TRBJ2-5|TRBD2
TGTGCCAGCAGCCCGACTAGCGGTTCGCGAGAGACCCAGTACTTC
CASSPTSGSRETQYF
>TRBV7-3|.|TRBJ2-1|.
TGTGCCAGCAGCTTACCGGGGGGCCGTGGGAATGAGCAGTTCTTC
CASSLPGGRGNEQFF
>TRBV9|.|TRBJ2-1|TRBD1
TGTGCCAGCACTCAAGGGGGCAGGGGCTATATTGAGCAGTTCTTC
CASTQGGRGYIEQFF
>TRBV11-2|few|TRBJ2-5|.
TGTGCCAGCAGCTTACTCCCAATCGGGGGAGGCCAAGAGACCCAGTACTTC
CASSLLPIGGGQETQYF
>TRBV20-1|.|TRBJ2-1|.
TGCAGTGCTTCCCGGACAGCCCACTCCTACAATGAGCAGTTCTTC
CSASRTAHSYNEQFF
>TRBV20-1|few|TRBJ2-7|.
TGCAGTAGGGAGTCGGGATCCTTCTCCTACGAGCAGTACTTC
CSRESGSFSYEQYF
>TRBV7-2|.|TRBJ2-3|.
TGTGCCAGCAGTGCTAGCCGGAGCACAGATACGCAGTATTTT
CASSASRSTDTQYF
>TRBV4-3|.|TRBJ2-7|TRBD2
TGCGCCAGCAGCCAGATCAGCGGGGGGGGTTACAATGAGCAGTACTTC
CASSQISGGGYNEQYF
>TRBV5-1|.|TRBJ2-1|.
TGCGCCAGCAGCTTGGCCGTTTCGAATTCCTACAATGAGCAGTTCTTC
CASSLAVSNSYNEQFF
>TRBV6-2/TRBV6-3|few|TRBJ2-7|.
TGTGCCAGCAGACGAGACTACGAGCAGTACTTC
CASRRDYEQYF
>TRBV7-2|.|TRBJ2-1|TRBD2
TGTGCCAGCAGCTCGGGACTAGCGAGCTCCTACAATGAGCAGTTCTTC
CASSSGLASSYNEQFF
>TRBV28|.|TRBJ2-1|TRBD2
TGTGCCAGCAGCGGACTAGCGAGAGCCAATGAGCAGTTCTTC
CASSGLARANEQFF
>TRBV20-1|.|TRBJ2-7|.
TGCAGTGCTAATGGGGGGAGCATCTACGAGCAGTACTTC
CSANGGSIYEQYF
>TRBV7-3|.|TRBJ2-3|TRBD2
TGTGCCAGCAGCGTATCAAGCGGGGGGGGTGCAGATACGCAGTATTTT
CASSVSSGGGADTQYF
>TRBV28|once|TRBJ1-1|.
TGTGCCAGCAGACCCCACCGCCAAAGGGCTGAAGCTTTCTTT
CASRPHRQRAEAFF
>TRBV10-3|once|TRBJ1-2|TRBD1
TGTGCCATCAGCACCCAGGACAGGAGTAACTATGGCTACACCTTC
CAISTQDRSNYGYTF
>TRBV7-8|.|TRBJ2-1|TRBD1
TGTGCCAGCAGCTTAGCCGGACAGGGGAATGGGCAGTTCTTC
CASSLAGQGNGQFF
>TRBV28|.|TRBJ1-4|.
TGTGCCAGCAGTTTAAGATCGGGTGGGAATGAAAAACCGTTTTTT
CASSLRSGGNEKPFF
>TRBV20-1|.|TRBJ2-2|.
TGCAGTGCTAGAAGGGCAGCGACACGGGGCGGGGAGCTGTTTTTT
CSARRAATRGGELFF
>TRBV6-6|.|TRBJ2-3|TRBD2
TGTGCCAGCAGTGGACCTGCGGGGGGGCAGTATTTT
CASSGPAGGQYF
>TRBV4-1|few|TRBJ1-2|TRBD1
TGCGCCAGCAGCCAAACAGGGGGCAAAGGTGGCTACACCTTC
CASSQTGGKGGYTF
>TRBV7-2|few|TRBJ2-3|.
TGTGCCAGCGGGGTTGTTATGCGCGATACGCAGTATTTT
CASGVVMRDTQYF
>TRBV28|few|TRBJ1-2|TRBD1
TGTGCCGGCGGGGACAGGGGGCGCTTGGATGGCTACACCTTC
CAGGDRGRLDGYTF
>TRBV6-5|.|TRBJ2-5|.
TGTGCCAGCAGCCTCGAGGGGTCCCTGACCCAAGAGACCCAGTACTTC
CASSLEGSLTQETQYF
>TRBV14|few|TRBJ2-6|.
TGTGCCAGCAGTCGCAGGGCCTCTGGGGCCAACGTCCTGACTTTC
CASSRRASGANVLTF
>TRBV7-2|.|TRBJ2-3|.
TGTGCCAGCAGCCGGGTCGCAGGCACAGATACGCAGTATTTT
CASSRVAGTDTQYF
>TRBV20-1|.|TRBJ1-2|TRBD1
TGCAGTACCCCCCAGAGGGGGCAGATTGGCTACACCTTC
CSTPQRGQIGYTF
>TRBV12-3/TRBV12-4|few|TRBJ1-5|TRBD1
TGTGCCAGCAGTTCCTCGACAGGGAATCGGCCCCAGCATTTT
CASSSSTGNRPQHF
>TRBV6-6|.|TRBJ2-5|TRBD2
TGTGCCAGCAGTTATCCGAGCGGGAGGGCCCCGGAGCAGCAGTACTTC
CASSYPSGRAPEQQYF
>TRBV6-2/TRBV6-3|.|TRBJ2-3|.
TGTGCCAGCAGCGGAGGTGGAGGGACGACGCAGTATTTT
CASSGGGGTTQYF
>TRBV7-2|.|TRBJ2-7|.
TGTGCCAGCAGCTCGGGACGGACTTTGAGCTCCTACGAGCAGTACTTC
CASSSGRTLSSYEQYF
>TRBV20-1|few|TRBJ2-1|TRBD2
TGCAGTGCTAGTCGGGTGCGACTAGCGAGCGACAATGAGCAGTTCTTC
CSASRVRLASDNEQFF
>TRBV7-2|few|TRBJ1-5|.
TGTGCCAGCAGCTTAAGCTTTGACAATCAGCCCCAGCATTTT
CASSLSFDNQPQHF
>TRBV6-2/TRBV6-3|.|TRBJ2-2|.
TGTGCCACCCTGCGAGGGAGTTGGAACACCGGGGAGCTGTTTTTT
CATLRGSWNTGELFF